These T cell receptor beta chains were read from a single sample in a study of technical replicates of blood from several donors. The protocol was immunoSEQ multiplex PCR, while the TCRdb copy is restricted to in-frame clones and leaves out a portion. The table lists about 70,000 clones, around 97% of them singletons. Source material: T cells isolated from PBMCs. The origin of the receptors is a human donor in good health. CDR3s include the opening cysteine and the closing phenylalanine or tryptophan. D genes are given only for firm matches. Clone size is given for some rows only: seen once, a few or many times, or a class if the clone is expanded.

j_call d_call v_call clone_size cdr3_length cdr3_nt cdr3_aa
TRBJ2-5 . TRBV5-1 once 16 TGCGCCAGCAGCTTGGCCTATGGACCAGGGGAAGAGACCCAGTACTTC CASSLAYGPGEETQYF
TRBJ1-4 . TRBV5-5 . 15 TGTGCCAGCAGCCCTCTACCACCAACTAATGAAAAACTGTTTTTT CASSPLPPTNEKLFF
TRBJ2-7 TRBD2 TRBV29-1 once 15 TGCAGCGTTGAAGATAAGAGCGGGGGCCCCTACGAGCAGTACTTC CSVEDKSGGPYEQYF
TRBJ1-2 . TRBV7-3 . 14 TGTGCCAGCAGCTTAGGCGCGGGGGGGAATGGCTACACCTTC CASSLGAGGNGYTF
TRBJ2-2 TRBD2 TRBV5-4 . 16 TGTGCCAGCAGCTCTGGGACTAGCGGACCCACCGGGGAGCTGTTTTTT CASSSGTSGPTGELFF
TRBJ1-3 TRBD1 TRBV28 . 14 TGTGCCAGCAGGCTAGGACAGGGTCGAAACACCATATATTTT CASRLGQGRNTIYF
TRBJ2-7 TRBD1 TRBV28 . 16 TGTGCCAGCAGTTTAGTGGGACAGGGGAGGGGTAACGAGCAGTACTTC CASSLVGQGRGNEQYF
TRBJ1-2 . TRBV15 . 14 TGTGCCACCAGCAGAGTTTTCTCTGAGGGCGGCTACACCTTC CATSRVFSEGGYTF
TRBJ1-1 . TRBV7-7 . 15 TGTGCCAGCAGATTAGGGGTCCAGGAGAACACTGAAGCTTTCTTT CASRLGVQENTEAFF
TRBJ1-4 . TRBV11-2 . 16 TGTGCCAGCAGCTTATTTGGAGCAGGGCCCAATGAAAAACTGTTTTTT CASSLFGAGPNEKLFF
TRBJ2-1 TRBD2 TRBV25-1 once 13 TGTGCCAGCTGTCTAGCGGGAGTCAATGAGCAGTTCTTC CASCLAGVNEQFF
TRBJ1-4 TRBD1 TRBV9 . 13 TGTGCCAGCAGGGACAGGGAGAGCGAAAAACTGTTTTTT CASRDRESEKLFF
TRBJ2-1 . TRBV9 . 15 TGTGCCAGCAGCGTAGTACGGGAATCCTACAATGAGCAGTTCTTC CASSVVRESYNEQFF
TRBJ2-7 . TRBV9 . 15 TGTGCCAGCAGCGTAGATGGCAGGGGAGCCTACGAGCAGTACTTC CASSVDGRGAYEQYF
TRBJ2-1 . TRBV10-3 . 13 TGTGCCATCAGTGAGGACAGCTACAATGAGCAGTTCTTC CAISEDSYNEQFF
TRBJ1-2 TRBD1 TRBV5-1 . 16 TGCGCCAGCAGCCCACAACCGGGACAGGAGGGATATGGCTACACCTTC CASSPQPGQEGYGYTF
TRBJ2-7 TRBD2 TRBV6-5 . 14 TGTGCCAGCAGTCCGACTAGCGGTTCCTACGAGCAGTACTTC CASSPTSGSYEQYF
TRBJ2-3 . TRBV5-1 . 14 TGCGCCAGCAACCGAGGACAGAGCACAGATACGCAGTATTTT CASNRGQSTDTQYF
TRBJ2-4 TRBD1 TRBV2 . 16 TGTGCCAGCAGCCAAGGGACAGGGCTAGCCAAAAACATTCAGTACTTC CASSQGTGLAKNIQYF
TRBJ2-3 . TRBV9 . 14 TGTGCCAGCAGCGTTAGTCACCCCACAGATACGCAGTATTTT CASSVSHPTDTQYF
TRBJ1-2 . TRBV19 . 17 TGTGCCAGTAGTACCTTCCAACAGGCTGTTCACAACTATGGCTACACCTTC CASSTFQQAVHNYGYTF
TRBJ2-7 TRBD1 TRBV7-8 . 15 TGTGCCAGCAGCTATCACAGGGGATCCGTCGACGAGCAGTACTTC CASSYHRGSVDEQYF
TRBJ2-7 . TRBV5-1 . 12 TGCGCCAGCAGCTTGGGTCAGGGAAAGCAGTACTTC CASSLGQGKQYF
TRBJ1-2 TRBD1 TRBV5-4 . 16 TGTGCCAGCAGCTTGCCGATGCGAGACAGGGGGCCTGGCTACACCTTC CASSLPMRDRGPGYTF
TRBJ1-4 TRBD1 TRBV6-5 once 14 TGTGCCAGCACTCAGACAGGGGGACACGAAAAACTGTTTTTT CASTQTGGHEKLFF
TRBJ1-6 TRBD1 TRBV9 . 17 TGTGCCAGCAGCGTTGGGCCGGGACAGGGTCGTAATTCACCCCTCCACTTT CASSVGPGQGRNSPLHF
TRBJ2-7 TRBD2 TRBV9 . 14 TGTGCCAGCAGCGTAGGACTAGCTCCTCTCGAGCAGTACTTC CASSVGLAPLEQYF